This T cell receptor beta chain is from a study of CD8 T cells in Susac syndrome. Random hexamers were used to reverse transcribe an amount of roughly 0.45 to 1 ug RNA. A single record per CDR3 protein comes from TCRdb applying MiXCR to the immunoSEQ multiplex PCR reads. This repertoire shows approximately 190,000 distinct CDR3 sequences, over 85% found once; its top ten account for 0.1%. The CDR3 is made up of 14 amino acids. Trimming cost V 5 bases and J 2 bases; bases outside gene matches: 7. Per germline, CDR1 DFQATT and CDR2 SNEGSKA (reference sequence). Overall study results and limits: Regarding the TCR sequencing and HLA analysis, the study admitted that a relatively small number of individuals were involved.

Healthy donors formed controls matched for age and sex. Negative isolation yielded CD4+ and CD8+ T cells, and FACS enriched TEMRA cells. The table lists this clonotype with a count of one. Its antigen remains unknown. The sample consisted of CD4+ T cells from PBMCs. The V gene is TRBV20-1, the J gene TRBJ1-2; 8 bases fit TRBD1. This TCR was sampled from a human donor in good health. The DNA for the CDR3 is TGCAGTGCTGCCAGGACAGGGATGAACTATGGCTACACCTTC. It codes for CSAARTGMNYGYTF.